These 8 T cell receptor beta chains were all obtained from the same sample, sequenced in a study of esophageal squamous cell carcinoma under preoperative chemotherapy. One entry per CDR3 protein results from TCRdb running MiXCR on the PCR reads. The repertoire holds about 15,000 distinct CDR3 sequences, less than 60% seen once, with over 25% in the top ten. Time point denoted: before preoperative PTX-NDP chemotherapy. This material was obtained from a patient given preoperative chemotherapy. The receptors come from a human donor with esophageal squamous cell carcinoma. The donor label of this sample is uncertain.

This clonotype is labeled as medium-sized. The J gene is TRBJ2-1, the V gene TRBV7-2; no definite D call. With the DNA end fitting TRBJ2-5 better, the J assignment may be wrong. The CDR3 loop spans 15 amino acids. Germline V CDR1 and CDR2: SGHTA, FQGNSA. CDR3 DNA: TGTGCCAGCAGCACCCAAACCGGACCTCCGGGGACCCAGTACTTC. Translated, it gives CASSTQTGPPGTQYF.

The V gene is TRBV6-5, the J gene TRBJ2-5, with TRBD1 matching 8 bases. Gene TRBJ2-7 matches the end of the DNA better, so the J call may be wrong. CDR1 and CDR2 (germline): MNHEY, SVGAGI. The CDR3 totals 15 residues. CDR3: CASSSIGTGTYEQYF. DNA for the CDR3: TGTGCCAGCAGTTCTATCGGGACAGGCACCTACGAGCAGTACTTC.

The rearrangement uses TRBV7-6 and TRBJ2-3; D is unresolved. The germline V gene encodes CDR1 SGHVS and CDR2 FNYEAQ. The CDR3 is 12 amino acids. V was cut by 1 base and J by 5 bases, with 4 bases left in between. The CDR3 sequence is CASSLGRDTQYF. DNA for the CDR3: TGTGCCAGCAGCTTAGGGAGAGATACGCAGTATTTT.

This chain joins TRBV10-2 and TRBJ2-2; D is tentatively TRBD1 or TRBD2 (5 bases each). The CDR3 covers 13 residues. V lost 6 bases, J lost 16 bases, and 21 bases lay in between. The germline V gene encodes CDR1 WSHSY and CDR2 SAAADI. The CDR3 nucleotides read TGCGCCAGCAGAGCTACGAACACCGGGGCGCAGTTTTTT. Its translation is CASRATNTGAQFF.

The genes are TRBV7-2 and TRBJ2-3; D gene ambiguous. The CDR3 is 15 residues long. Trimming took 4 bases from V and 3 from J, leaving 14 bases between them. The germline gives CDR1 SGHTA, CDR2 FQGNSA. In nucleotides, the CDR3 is TGTGCCAGCAGCTCCTCGGACGTCAGGACAGATACGCAGTATTTT. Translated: CASSSSDVRTDTQYF.

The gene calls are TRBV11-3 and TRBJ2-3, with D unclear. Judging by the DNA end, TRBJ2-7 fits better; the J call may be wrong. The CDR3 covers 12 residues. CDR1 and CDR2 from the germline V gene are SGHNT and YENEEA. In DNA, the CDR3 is TGTGCCAGCAGCTTAAACGGATACGAGCAGTACTTC. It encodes CASSLNGYEQYF.

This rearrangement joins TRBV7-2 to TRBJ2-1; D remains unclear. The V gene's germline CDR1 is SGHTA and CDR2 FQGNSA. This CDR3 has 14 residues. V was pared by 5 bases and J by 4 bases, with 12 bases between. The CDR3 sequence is CASSPDESYNEQFF. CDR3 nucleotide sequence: TGTGCCAGCAGCCCCGATGAGAGTTACAATGAGCAGTTCTTC.

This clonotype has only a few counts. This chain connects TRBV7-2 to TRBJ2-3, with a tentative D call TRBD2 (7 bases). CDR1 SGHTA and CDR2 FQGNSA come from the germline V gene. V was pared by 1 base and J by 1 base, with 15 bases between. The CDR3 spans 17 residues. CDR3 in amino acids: CASSLVPGGGGTDTQYF. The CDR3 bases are TGTGCCAGCAGCTTAGTCCCGGGGGGCGGAGGCACAGATACGCAGTATTTT.